This T cell receptor beta chain was captured by sequencing in a study of CD8+ T cells in alopecia areata. Lesional scalp punch biopsies and peripheral blood came from alopecia areata patients. Isolated RNA was reverse transcribed into cDNA used as the sequencing template. TCRdb's table, derived via immunoSEQ multiplex PCR, lists solely in-frame clones and lacks some. The repertoire holds 150,000 to 200,000 clones, with about 70% as singletons. This CDR3 has 16 residues. CDR1 is SGHVS, CDR2 FNYEAQ, per germline. The J segment lost 7 bases and the V segment lost 5 bases, leaving 9 bases of the junction unmatched.

Sequencing was performed on CD8+ T cells sorted from blood, taken at week 0. The receptor comes from a human donor with alopecia areata. The V call is TRBV7-6, the J call TRBJ2-1; TRBD2 agrees at 12 bases. The CDR3: CASSPTGLAGLNEQFF. In DNA form, the CDR3 reads TGTGCCAGCAGCCCTACTGGACTAGCGGGGTTGAATGAGCAGTTCTTC.